This T cell receptor (beta chain) originates from a study of OX40 agonist ivuxolimab in advanced cancers. Study overall: Each patient was given ivuxolimab into a vein every 2 weeks, at 0.01 to 10 mg/kg.

General study points: Clonal expansion from baseline to week 6 occurred in both CD4+ and CD8+ T cells. CD8+ T cells showed, on average, more clonal expansion than CD4+ cells.

The table came from immunoSEQ multiplex PCR; TCRdb's copy has only in-frame clones and leaves some out. The table lists roughly 45,000 clones, almost 80% of them singletons, with approximately 8% in the top ten. The CDR3 totals 14 residues. Germline CDR1 SGHAT, CDR2 FQNNGV. As to this clone: Its matching antigen is unknown.

The material was CD4+ or CD8+ T cells sorted from blood, obtained in a trial of the OX40 agonist ivuxolimab. This chain links TRBV11-2 with TRBJ2-5, with D possibly being TRBD1 (6 bases). The closer fit of TRBJ2-7 to the DNA end suggests the J call may be wrong. The source of this sequence is an adult with an advanced solid tumor such as melanoma, head and neck, liver or kidney cancer. DNA of the CDR3: TGTGCCAGCAGCTCAATCAGGGGTTCCTACGAGCAGTACTTC. Protein: CASSSIRGSYEQYF.